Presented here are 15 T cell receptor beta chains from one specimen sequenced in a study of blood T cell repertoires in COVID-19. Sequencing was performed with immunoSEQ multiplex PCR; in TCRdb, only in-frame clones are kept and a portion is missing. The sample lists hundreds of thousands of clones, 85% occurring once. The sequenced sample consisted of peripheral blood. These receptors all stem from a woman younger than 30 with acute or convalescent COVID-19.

CDR3 bases: TGTGCCAGTAGCACCCGGACTTATCAGCCCCAGCATTTT. Protein sequence: CASSTRTYQPQHF. This chain joins TRBV19 and TRBJ1-5; D uncertain. Trimming shortened V by 6 bases and J by 5 bases, and 11 bases separated the two germline ends. CDR3 length: 13 amino acids. CDR1 and CDR2 (germline): LNHDA, SQIVND (reference sequence).

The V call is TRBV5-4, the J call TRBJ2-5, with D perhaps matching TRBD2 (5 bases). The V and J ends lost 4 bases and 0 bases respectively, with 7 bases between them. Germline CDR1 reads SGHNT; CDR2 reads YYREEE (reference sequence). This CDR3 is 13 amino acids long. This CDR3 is CASSPRDQETQYF. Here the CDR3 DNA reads TGTGCCAGCAGCCCGCGGGACCAAGAGACCCAGTACTTC.

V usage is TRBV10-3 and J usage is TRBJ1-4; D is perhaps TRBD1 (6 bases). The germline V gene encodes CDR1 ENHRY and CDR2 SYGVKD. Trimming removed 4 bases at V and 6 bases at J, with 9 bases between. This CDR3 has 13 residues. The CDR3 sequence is CAISAAGDEKLFF. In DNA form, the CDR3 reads TGTGCCATCAGTGCGGCAGGGGATGAAAAACTGTTTTTT.

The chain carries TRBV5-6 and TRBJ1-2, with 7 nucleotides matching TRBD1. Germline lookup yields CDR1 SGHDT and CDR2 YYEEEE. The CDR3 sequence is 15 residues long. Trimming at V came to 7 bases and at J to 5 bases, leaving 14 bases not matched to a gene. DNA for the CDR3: TGTGCCAGCGGAGGCCTTACAGGGGTCCCTTATGGCTACACCTTC. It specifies CASGGLTGVPYGYTF. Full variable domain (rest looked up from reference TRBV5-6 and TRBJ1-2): DAGVTQSPTHLIKTRGQQVTLRCSPKSGHDTVSWYQQALGQGPQFIFQYYEEEERQRGNFPDRFSGHQFPNYSSELNVNALLLGDSALYLCASGGLTGVPYGYTFGSGTRLTVV.

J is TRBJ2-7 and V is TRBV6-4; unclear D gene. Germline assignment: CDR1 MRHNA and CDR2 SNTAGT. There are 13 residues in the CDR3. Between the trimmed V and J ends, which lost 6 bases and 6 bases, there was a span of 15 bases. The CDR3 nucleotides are TGTGCCAGCAGACAGAACGGTCTCAGCGAGCAGTACTTC. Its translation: CASRQNGLSEQYF.

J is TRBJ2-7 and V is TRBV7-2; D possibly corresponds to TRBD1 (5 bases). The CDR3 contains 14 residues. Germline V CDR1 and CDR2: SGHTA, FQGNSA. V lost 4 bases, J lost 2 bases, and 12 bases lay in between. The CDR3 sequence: CASSSQGGPYEQYF. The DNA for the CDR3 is TGTGCCAGCAGCTCTCAGGGTGGGCCCTACGAGCAGTACTTC.

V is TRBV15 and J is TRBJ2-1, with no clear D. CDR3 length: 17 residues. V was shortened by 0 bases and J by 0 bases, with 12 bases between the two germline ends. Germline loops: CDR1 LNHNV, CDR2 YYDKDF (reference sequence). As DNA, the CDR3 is TGTGCCACCAGCAGAGATCCTAGGTGGAACTCCTACAATGAGCAGTTCTTC. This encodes CATSRDPRWNSYNEQFF.

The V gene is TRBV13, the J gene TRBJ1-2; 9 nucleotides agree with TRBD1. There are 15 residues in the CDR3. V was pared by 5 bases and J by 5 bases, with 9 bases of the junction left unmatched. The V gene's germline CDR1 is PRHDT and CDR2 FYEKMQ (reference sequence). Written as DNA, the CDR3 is TGTGCCAGCAGCCTCGAGGCCGGGACAGGGTATGGCTACACCTTC. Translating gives CASSLEAGTGYGYTF.

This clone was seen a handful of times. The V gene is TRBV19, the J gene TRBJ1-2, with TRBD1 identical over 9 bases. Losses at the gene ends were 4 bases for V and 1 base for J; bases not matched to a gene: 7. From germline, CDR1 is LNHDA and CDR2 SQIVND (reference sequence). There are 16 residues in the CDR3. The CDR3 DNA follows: TGTGCCAGTAGTACAGGGACAGGGCCTCTTAACTATGGCTACACCTTC. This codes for CASSTGTGPLNYGYTF.

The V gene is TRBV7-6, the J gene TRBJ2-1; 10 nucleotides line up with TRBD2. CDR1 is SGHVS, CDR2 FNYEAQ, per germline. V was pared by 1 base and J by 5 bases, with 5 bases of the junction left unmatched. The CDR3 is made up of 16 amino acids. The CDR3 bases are TGTGCCAGCAGCTTAGAGTCTAGCGGGAGCCACAATGAGCAGTTCTTC. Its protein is CASSLESSGSHNEQFF.

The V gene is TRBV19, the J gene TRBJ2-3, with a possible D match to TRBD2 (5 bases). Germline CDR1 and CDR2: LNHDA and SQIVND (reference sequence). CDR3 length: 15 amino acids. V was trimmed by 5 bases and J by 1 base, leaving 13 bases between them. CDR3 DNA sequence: TGTGCCAGTAGTCCCTTAGCGCCGGGCACAGATACGCAGTATTTT. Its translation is CASSPLAPGTDTQYF.

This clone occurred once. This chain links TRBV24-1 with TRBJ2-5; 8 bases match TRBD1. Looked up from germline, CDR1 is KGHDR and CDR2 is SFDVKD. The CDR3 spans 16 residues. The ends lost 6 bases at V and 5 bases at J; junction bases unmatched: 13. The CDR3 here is CATSTPTGEFGETQYF. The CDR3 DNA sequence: TGTGCCACCAGTACGCCGACAGGGGAGTTCGGGGAGACCCAGTACTTC.

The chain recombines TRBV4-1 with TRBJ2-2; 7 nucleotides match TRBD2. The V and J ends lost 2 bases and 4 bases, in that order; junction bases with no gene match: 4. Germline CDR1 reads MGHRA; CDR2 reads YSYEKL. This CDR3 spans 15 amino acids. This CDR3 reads CASSQSPGGTGELFF. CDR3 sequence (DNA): TGCGCCAGCAGCCAATCCCCGGGGGGCACCGGGGAGCTGTTTTTT.

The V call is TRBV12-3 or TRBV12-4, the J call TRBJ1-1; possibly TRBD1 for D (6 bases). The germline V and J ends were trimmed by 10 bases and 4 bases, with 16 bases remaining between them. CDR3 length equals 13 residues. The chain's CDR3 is CANGGGRGTEAFF. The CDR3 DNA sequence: TGTGCCAACGGGGGGGGCCGGGGCACTGAAGCTTTCTTT.

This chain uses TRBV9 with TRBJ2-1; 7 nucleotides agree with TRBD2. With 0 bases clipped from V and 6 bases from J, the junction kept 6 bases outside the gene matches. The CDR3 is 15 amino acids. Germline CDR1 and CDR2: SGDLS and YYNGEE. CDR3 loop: CASSVGSGDGNEQFF. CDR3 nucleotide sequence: TGTGCCAGCAGCGTAGGGAGCGGGGATGGCAATGAGCAGTTCTTC.